This T cell receptor (beta chain) stems from a study of identical twins. Broader study findings: The abundant beta clonotypes from cord blood had fewer insertions, and memory repertoires had none of this. In monozygotic twins, models underestimated the sharing of out-of-frame TCR alpha.

TCRdb independently ran MiXCR on the 5' RACE reads; one entry per CDR3 protein. The sample records approximately 280,000 distinct CDR3 sequences, about 8% being singletons. The CDR3 has 14 amino acids. The germline V gene encodes CDR1 DFQATT and CDR2 SNEGSKA (reference sequence). V lost 5 bases to trimming and J lost 7 bases, with 15 bases between them. This clonotype was observed a handful of times. Its antigen is unidentified. The same sample was also used in a study of yellow fever vaccine responses in identical twins.

Sequencing was carried out using memory (CD45RO+) T cells sorted from blood. The TCR comes from a young woman in good health. This rearrangement joins TRBV20-1 to TRBJ1-6; maybe TRBD1 (5 bases). The CDR3 nucleotides read TGCAGTGCTCTCCGGGCAGGGAGCAATTCACCCCTCCACTTT. It encodes CSALRAGSNSPLHF.